Below are 22 T cell receptor beta chains sequenced from a single sample in a study of T cells after yellow fever vaccination. TCRdb processed the 5' RACE reads anew with MiXCR; each CDR3 protein has one entry. The sample carries around 73,000 distinct CDR3 sequences, around 7.7% recorded once. Sample: CD8+ T cells sorted from PBMCs, taken on the day of the yellow fever booster vaccination. The receptors were sampled from a man under 40 who received the YFV17D yellow fever vaccine.

Turning to this clonotype: A much larger clone differs from this one at a single base, so this may be a read error. This chain links TRBV5-4 with TRBJ2-5, with D maybe TRBD1 (5 bases). This CDR3 has 12 amino acids. The V and J ends lost 5 bases and 5 bases respectively, with 10 bases between them. CDR1 SGHNT and CDR2 YYREEE come from the germline V gene (reference sequence). CDR3 bases: TGTGCCAGCAGTGCAGGGATCGAGACCCAGTACTTC. Translating it yields CASSAGIETQYF.

This clonotype was counted only a few times. The chain has TRBV5-1 and TRBJ2-5; D unclear. The CDR3 spans 10 residues. V was clipped by 6 bases and J by 9 bases, with 9 bases between them. Germline V gene data show CDR1 as SGHRS and CDR2 as YFSETQ. CDR3 bases: TGCGCCAGCATCCCGGACCCCCAGTACTTC. Its translation is CASIPDPQYF.

This chain joins TRBV6-6 and TRBJ2-2, with unresolved D. Per the germline V gene, CDR1 is MNHNY and CDR2 is SVGAGI (reference sequence). The CDR3 covers 11 residues. Between the trimmed V and J ends, which lost 7 bases and 3 bases, there was a span of 3 bases. The CDR3 nucleotides are TGTGCCAGCATGGACACCGGGGAGCTGTTTTTT. This encodes CASMDTGELFF.

The chain joins TRBV29-1 to TRBJ2-6, with D unclear. Trimming removed 3 bases at V and 2 bases at J, with 8 bases between. The CDR3 totals 14 residues. Germline CDR1 is SQVTM and CDR2 is ANQGSEA. Written as DNA, the CDR3 is TGCAGCGTTGATCTGGGTACTGGGGCCAACGTCCTGACTTTC. It encodes CSVDLGTGANVLTF.

The rearrangement uses TRBV4-1 and TRBJ1-5; D gene ambiguous. Germline CDR1 reads MGHRA; CDR2 reads YSYEKL. V lost 3 bases, J lost 4 bases, and 7 bases lay in between. There are 13 residues in the CDR3. The CDR3 reads CASSHTRNQPQHF. For the CDR3, the DNA is TGCGCCAGCAGCCACACGAGGAATCAGCCCCAGCATTTT.

This clonotype has at least ten counts. J is TRBJ2-3 and V is TRBV29-1; TRBD2 matches 9 bases. Losses at the gene ends were 0 bases for V and 3 bases for J; bases not matched to a gene: 7. Germline V lookup: CDR1 SQVTM, CDR2 ANQGSEA. This CDR3 has 16 residues. DNA of the CDR3: TGCAGCGTTGAAGACCAACTAGCGGGTGAAACAGATACGCAGTATTTT. This encodes CSVEDQLAGETDTQYF.

Many counts were recorded for this clonotype. CDR3 protein: CASSSSGGSETQYF. The CDR3 DNA sequence: TGTGCCAGCAGCTCCTCAGGCGGGTCTGAGACCCAGTACTTC. The V and J genes are TRBV7-6 and TRBJ2-5; weak D call: TRBD2 (5 bases). Germline V lookup: CDR1 SGHVS, CDR2 FNYEAQ. This CDR3 has 14 amino acids. Trimming pared 4 bases from V and 5 bases from J, leaving 14 bases between.

This clonotype was counted between two and nine times. The chain is built from TRBV12-3 or TRBV12-4 and TRBJ2-7; 13 bases align to TRBD2. J gave up 1 base and V 3 bases, and 18 bases lay outside the gene matches. The CDR3 totals 21 residues. The CDR3 is CASSFPALGLAGVLISYEQYF. CDR3 DNA sequence: TGTGCCAGCAGTTTCCCCGCCCTCGGACTAGCGGGAGTCCTAATTTCCTACGAGCAGTACTTC.

This clonotype was counted ten times or more. The chain uses TRBV6-5 and TRBJ2-1; D is unclear. CDR1 is MNHEY and CDR2 is SVGAGI in the germline V gene. V dropped 3 bases and J dropped 6 bases, with 12 bases sitting between them. The CDR3 is 14 amino acids. DNA of the CDR3: TGTGCCAGCAGTTATTCCCCTGCCGGCAATGAGCAGTTCTTC. Protein: CASSYSPAGNEQFF.

At least ten counts were recorded for this clonotype. CDR3 nucleotides: TGTGCCGGCAGCGTTAGCTCCTACAATGAGCAGTTCTTC. Residues: CAGSVSSYNEQFF. The chain combines TRBV30 with TRBJ2-1; D unresolved. V was shortened by 8 bases and J by 0 bases, with 11 bases between the two germline ends. In germline, CDR1 is GTSNPN, CDR2 SVGIG (reference sequence). The CDR3 is 13 residues long.

As regards this clonotype: This clone may be a read error of a much larger clone one base away. The rearrangement links TRBV4-3 to TRBJ2-3; D remains unclear. Germline V gene lookup returns CDR1 LGHNA and CDR2 YSLEER. The length of the CDR3 is 14 residues. CDR3 region: CASSKDFSPDTQYF. The CDR3 DNA sequence: TGCGCCAGCAGCAAAGATTTTAGCCCAGATACGCAGTATTTT.

This clonotype was detected many times. V and J are TRBV12-3 or TRBV12-4 and TRBJ2-3; 12 positions agree with TRBD2. The CDR3 totals 22 residues. Trimming took 0 bases from V and 3 from J; bases not matched to a gene: 19. As DNA, the CDR3 is TGTGCCAGCAGTTTAGCGGGGGCCCGCCTAGCGGGAGGGCCGAAATGGACAGATACGCAGTATTTT. Its protein is CASSLAGARLAGGPKWTDTQYF.

The chain carries TRBV5-1 and TRBJ2-5; 10 bases are shared with TRBD2. This CDR3 has 16 amino acids. The J segment lost 2 bases and the V segment lost 4 bases, leaving 8 bases of the junction unmatched. The germline V gene has CDR1 SGHRS and CDR2 YFSETQ. CDR3 in amino acids: CASSKGLAPTQETQYF. CDR3 in DNA: TGCGCCAGCAGCAAGGGACTAGCGCCTACTCAAGAGACCCAGTACTTC. Together with reference TRBV5-1 and TRBJ2-5, the CDR3 gives the full variable domain: KAGVTQTPRYLIKTRGQQVTLSCSPISGHRSVSWYQQTPGQGLQFLFEYFSETQRNKGNFPGRFSGRQFSNSRSEMNVSTLELGDSALYLCASSKGLAPTQETQYFGPGTRLLVL.

In this sample, this clonotype turned up many times. J is TRBJ2-7 and V is TRBV7-9; D is possibly TRBD2 (6 bases). This CDR3 spans 15 amino acids. Germline V lookup: CDR1 SEHNR, CDR2 FQNEAQ (reference sequence). V lost 7 bases and J 1 base, leaving 17 bases between the germline ends. The DNA of the CDR3 is TGTGCCAGCATCCCCCGGGACTTACCGTCCTACGAGCAGTACTTC. Its translation: CASIPRDLPSYEQYF.

The chain has TRBV7-9 and TRBJ2-1, with 7 nucleotides matching TRBD2. Losses at the gene ends were 3 bases for V and 0 bases for J; bases not matched to a gene: 5. The germline CDR1 and CDR2 sequences are SEHNR and FQNEAQ (reference sequence). This CDR3 has 16 residues. Written as DNA, the CDR3 is TGTGCCAGCAGCTTTGGCGGGGGTAGCTCCTACAATGAGCAGTTCTTC. It specifies CASSFGGGSSYNEQFF.

This clonotype has a handful of counts. The chain has TRBV4-3 and TRBJ2-7, with TRBD2 identical over 8 bases. CDR3 length equals 15 residues. Germline CDR1 LGHNA, CDR2 YSLEER. V lost 0 bases to trimming and J lost 7 bases; unmatched junction nucleotides: 8. The CDR3 reads CASSQDRAGGREQYF. CDR3 nucleotide sequence: TGCGCCAGCAGCCAAGATCGGGCGGGGGGCCGGGAGCAGTACTTC.

The CDR3, as DNA: TGTGCCACCAGCATACGCGGGGTCCCAGATACGCAGTATTTT. It encodes CATSIRGVPDTQYF. V usage is TRBV15 and J usage is TRBJ2-3; D might be TRBD2 (6 bases). CDR1 and CDR2 from the germline V gene are LNHNV and YYDKDF (reference sequence). Trimming cost V 4 bases and J 4 bases, with 12 bases left between them. The CDR3 is 14 residues long.

The V call is TRBV12-3 or TRBV12-4, the J call TRBJ2-7, with D unresolved. V was clipped by 6 bases and J by 1 base, with 7 bases between them. There are 12 residues in the CDR3. CDR3 sequence: CASSLPSYEQYF. The CDR3 DNA is TGTGCCAGCAGCCTCCCATCCTACGAGCAGTACTTC.

V gene TRBV20-1 combines with J gene TRBJ2-7, with TRBD2 matching over 10 bases. Germline CDR1 is DFQATT and CDR2 is SNEGSKA (reference sequence). V lost 3 bases, J lost 0 bases, and 2 bases stayed unmatched. The CDR3 spans 14 residues. This chain's CDR3 is CSARRTSGSYEQYF. The CDR3 nucleotides are TGCAGTGCTAGGAGGACTAGCGGCTCCTACGAGCAGTACTTC.

The chain couples TRBV11-1 to TRBJ2-1; 14 bases fit TRBD2. Germline trimming cut 0 bases from V and 5 bases from J; bases unmatched to any gene: 6. Per the germline V gene, CDR1 is SGHAT and CDR2 is FQDESV (reference sequence). The CDR3 has 18 residues. The CDR3 nucleotides read TGTGCCAGCAGCTTAGCGACGGGACTAGCGGGAGTTGACAATGAGCAGTTCTTC. This codes for CASSLATGLAGVDNEQFF.

This clonotype has at least ten counts. The V gene is TRBV15, the J gene TRBJ2-3, with no clear D. The CDR3 consists of 14 residues. V was pared by 0 bases and J by 6 bases, with 10 bases between. Germline V gene lookup returns CDR1 LNHNV and CDR2 YYDKDF (reference sequence). The CDR3 sequence is CATSRERLADTQYF. As DNA, the CDR3 is TGTGCCACCAGCAGAGAGCGGCTGGCGGATACGCAGTATTTT.

This chain links TRBV20-1 with TRBJ2-7, with TRBD2 as a possible D gene (6 bases). V lost 6 bases and J lost 3, with 18 bases in between. Germline assignment: CDR1 DFQATT and CDR2 SNEGSKA (reference sequence). This CDR3 spans 14 amino acids. CDR3 in amino acids: CSAPTSPMHYEQYF. CDR3 bases: TGCAGTGCCCCCACTAGCCCCATGCACTACGAGCAGTACTTC.